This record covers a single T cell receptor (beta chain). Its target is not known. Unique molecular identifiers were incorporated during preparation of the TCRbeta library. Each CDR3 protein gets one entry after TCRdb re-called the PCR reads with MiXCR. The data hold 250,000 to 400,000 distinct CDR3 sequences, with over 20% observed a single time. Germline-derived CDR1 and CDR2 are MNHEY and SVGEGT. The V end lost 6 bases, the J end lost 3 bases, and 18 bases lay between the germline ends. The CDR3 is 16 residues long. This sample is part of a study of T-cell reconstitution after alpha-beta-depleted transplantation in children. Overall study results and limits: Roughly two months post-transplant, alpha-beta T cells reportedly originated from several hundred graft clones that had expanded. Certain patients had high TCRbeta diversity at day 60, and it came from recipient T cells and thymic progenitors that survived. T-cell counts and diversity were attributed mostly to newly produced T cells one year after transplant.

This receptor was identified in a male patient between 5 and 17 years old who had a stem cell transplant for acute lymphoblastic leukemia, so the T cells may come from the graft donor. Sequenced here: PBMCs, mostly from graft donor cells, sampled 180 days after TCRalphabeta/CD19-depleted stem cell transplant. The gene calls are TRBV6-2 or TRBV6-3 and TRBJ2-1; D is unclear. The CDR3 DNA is TGTGCCAGCAGCCCTGTAGGGATTCCTTTCTACAATGAGCAGTTCTTC. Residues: CASSPVGIPFYNEQFF.